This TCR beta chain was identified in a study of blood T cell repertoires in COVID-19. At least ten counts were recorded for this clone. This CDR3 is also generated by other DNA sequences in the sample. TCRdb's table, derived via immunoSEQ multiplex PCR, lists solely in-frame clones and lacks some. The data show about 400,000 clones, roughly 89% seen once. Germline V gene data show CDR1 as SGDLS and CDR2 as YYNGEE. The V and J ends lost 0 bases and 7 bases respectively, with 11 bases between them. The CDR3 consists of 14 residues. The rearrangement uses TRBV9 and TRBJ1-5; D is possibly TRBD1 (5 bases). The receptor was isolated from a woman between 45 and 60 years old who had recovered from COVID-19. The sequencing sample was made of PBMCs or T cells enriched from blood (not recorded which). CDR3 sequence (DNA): TGTGCCAGCAGCGTAGACGGGGCGGGACAGCCCCAGCATTTT. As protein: CASSVDGAGQPQHF.